This T cell receptor beta chain was recovered during a study of human T cells and chemical hapten exposure. Overall study: The patient population, which was mostly female, had alopecia areata, totalis or universalis. Findings of the study overall: Patch test score rose with PT1 expanded TCR count, significant at thresholds 8, 16 and 32, not 4.

The time point here: pre-sensitization, week 0. As for treatment: therapeutic diphenylcyclopropenone sensitization with weekly scalp DPC. Total RNA came from unfractionated whole blood. To note about this clonotype: The antigen remains unidentified.

This CDR3 is built from 13 residues. Germline lookup yields CDR1 SGHAT and CDR2 FQNNGV. Trimming took 2 bases from V and 5 from J, leaving 9 bases between them. TCRdb redid the calling of the RACE reads with MiXCR, one entry per CDR3 protein. This sample has 190,000 or so distinct CDR3 sequences, with around 30% found just once. The receptor's source is a woman aged 25 to 39 with alopecia areata. Some clones in this sample may be carry-over from other donors' samples. This specimen was whole blood, taken in connection with sensitization to the hapten diphenylcyclopropenone (DPC). The chain couples TRBV11-2 to TRBJ2-5; D gene ambiguous. The CDR3 region is CASSLNDWETQYF. In DNA, the CDR3 is TGTGCCAGCAGCTTAAATGACTGGGAGACCCAGTACTTC.